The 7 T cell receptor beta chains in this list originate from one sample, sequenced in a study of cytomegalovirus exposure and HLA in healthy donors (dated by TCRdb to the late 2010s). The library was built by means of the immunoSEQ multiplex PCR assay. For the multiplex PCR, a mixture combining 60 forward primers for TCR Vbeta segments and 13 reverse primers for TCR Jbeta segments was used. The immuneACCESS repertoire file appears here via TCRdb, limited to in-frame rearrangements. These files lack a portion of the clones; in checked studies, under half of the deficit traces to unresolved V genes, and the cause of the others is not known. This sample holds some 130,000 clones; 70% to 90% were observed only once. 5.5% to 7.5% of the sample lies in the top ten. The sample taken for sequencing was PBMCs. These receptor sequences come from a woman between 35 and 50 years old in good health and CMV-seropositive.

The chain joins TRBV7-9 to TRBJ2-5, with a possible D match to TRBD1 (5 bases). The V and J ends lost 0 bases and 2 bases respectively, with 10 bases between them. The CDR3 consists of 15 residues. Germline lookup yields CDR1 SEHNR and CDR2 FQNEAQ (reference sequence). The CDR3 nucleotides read TGTGCCAGCAGCTTAGCGCAGGGTGGACAAGAGACCCAGTACTTC. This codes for CASSLAQGGQETQYF.

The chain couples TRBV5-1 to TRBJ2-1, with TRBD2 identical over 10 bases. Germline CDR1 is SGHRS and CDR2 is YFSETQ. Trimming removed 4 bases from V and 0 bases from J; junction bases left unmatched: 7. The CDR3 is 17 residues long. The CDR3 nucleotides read TGCGCCAGCAGCCCAAGACTAGCGGGCGACTCCTACAATGAGCAGTTCTTC. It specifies CASSPRLAGDSYNEQFF.

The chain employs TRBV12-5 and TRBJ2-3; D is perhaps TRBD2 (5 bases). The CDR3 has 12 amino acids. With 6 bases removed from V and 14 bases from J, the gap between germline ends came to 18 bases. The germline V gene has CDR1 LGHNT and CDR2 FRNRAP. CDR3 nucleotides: TGTGCTAGTGGGACGGACTTCGTGCTGCGGTATTTT. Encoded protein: CASGTDFVLRYF. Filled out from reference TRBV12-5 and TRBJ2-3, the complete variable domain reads DARVTQTPRHKVTEMGQEVTMRCQPILGHNTVFWYRQTMMQGLELLAYFRNRAPLDDSGMPKDRFSAEMPDATLATLKIQPSEPRDSAVYFCASGTDFVLRYFGPGTRLTVL.

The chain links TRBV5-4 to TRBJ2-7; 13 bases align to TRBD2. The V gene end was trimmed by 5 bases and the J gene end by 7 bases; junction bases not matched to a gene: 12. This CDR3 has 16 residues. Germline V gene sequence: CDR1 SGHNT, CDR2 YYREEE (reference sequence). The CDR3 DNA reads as TGTGCCAGCAGAAAAGGGACTAGCGGGATCGTCGGAGAGCAGTACTTC. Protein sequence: CASRKGTSGIVGEQYF.

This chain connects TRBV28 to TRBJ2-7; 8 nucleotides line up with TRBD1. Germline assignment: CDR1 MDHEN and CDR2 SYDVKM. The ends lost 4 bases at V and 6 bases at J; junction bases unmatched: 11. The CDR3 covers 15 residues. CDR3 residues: CASSSSGTGLCEQYF. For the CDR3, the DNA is TGTGCCAGCAGTTCATCCGGGACAGGCCTGTGCGAGCAGTACTTC.

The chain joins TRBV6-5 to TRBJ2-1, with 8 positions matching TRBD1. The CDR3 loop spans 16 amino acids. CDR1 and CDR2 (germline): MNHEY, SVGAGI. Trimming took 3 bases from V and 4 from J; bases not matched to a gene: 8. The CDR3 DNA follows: TGTGCCAGCAGTTATTCCGGGACAGGTGATTACAATGAGCAGTTCTTC. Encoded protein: CASSYSGTGDYNEQFF.

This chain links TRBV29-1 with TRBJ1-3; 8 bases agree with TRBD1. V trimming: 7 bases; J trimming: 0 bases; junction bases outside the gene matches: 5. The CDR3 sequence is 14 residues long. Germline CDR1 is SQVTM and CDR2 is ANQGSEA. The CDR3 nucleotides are TGCAGCGGAACAGGGGGTCCCTCTGGAAACACCATATATTTT. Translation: CSGTGGPSGNTIYF.